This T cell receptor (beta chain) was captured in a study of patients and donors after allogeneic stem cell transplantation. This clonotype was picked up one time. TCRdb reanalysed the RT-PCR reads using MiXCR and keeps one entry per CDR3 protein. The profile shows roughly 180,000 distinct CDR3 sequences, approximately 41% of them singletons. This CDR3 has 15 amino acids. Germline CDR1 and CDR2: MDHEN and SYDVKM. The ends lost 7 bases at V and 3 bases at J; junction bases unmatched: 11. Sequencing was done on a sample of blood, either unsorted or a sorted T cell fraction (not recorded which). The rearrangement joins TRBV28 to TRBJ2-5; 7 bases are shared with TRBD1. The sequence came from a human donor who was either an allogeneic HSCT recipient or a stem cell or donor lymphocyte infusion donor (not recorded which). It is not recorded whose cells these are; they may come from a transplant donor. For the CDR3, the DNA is TGTGCCAGCATTAACGTACAGGGGCAGAAAGAGACCCAGTACTTC. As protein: CASINVQGQKETQYF.